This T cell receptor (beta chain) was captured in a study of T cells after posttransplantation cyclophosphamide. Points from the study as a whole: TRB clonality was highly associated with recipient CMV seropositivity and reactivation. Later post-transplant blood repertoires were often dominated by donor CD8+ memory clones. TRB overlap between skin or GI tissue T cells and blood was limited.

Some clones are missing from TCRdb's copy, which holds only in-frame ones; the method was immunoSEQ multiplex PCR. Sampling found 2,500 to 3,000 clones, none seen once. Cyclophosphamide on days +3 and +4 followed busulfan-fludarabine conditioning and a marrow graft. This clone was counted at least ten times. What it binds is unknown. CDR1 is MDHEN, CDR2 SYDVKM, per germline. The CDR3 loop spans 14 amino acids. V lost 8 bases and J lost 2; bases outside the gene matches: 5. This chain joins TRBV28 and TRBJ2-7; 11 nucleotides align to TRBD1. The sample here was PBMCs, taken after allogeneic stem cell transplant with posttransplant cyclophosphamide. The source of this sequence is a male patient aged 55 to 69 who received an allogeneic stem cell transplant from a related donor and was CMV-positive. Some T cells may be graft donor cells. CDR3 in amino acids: CASVGTGGTYEQYF. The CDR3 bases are TGTGCCAGCGTCGGGACAGGGGGGACCTACGAGCAGTACTTC. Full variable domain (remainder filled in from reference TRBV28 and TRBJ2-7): DVKVTQSSRYLVKRTGEKVFLECVQDMDHENMFWYRQDPGLGLRLIYFSYDVKMKEKGDIPEGYSVSREKKERFSLILESASTNQTSMYLCASVGTGGTYEQYFGPGTRLTVT.